This T cell receptor beta chain was obtained from a study of siplizumab effects on memory and regulatory T cells. Study findings and constraints: Siplizumab cultures yielded proliferating Tregs whose suppressive function was not confirmed. To unstimulated subsets, only a minor fraction of alloreactive clones could be mapped.

The CDR3 spans 15 residues. From germline, CDR1 is MNHEY and CDR2 SVGAGI. J gave up 4 bases and V 6 bases, and 9 bases lay outside the gene matches. This clone was recorded only once. Its antigen remains unknown. Measured with immunoSEQ multiplex PCR; TCRdb has only the in-frame clones, and not every one. Of around 100,000 clones listed, about 93% are singletons. What was sequenced was non-Treg CD4+ T cells sorted from blood. The sequence came from a human donor in good health. V gene TRBV6-5 combines with J gene TRBJ2-5, with 9 bases lining up with TRBD1. This CDR3 reads CASSRKPGQGETQYF. The DNA for the CDR3 is TGTGCCAGCAGCCGCAAACCGGGACAGGGAGAGACCCAGTACTTC.